Detailed here is one TCR beta chain. As the method for making TCR beta libraries, quantitative 5'-RACE with molecular barcodes was used. TCRdb ran MiXCR on the 5' RACE reads and lists one entry per CDR3 protein. The data show approximately 210,000 distinct CDR3 sequences, roughly 12% seen once. The data stem from a study of CD8 T cells in ankylosing spondylitis. The clonotype was recovered from a male donor with ankylosing spondylitis or in good health (not recorded which). The sequenced sample was blood, either unsorted or a sorted T cell fraction (not recorded which).

CDR3 loop: CASSGGRDREITGELFF. CDR3 sequence (DNA): TGTGCCAGCAGTGGAGGAAGGGACAGGGAGATCACCGGGGAGCTGTTTTTT. The J gene is TRBJ2-2, the V gene TRBV2; 9 positions agree with TRBD1. The CDR3 consists of 17 residues. The germline V gene has CDR1 SNHLY and CDR2 FYNNEI. V gave up 4 bases and J gave up 4 bases; unmatched junction bases: 10.